This is a list of T cell receptor beta chains from one sample in a study of blood T cell repertoires in COVID-19. Clones were sequenced by immunoSEQ multiplex PCR, and TCRdb holds only the in-frame ones, with some missing. Among about 27,000 clones listed, about 83% were seen once. Sequencing was done on a sample of peripheral blood. The receptors here all came from a man between 65 and 79 years old with active COVID-19. The CDR3 runs from the conserved cysteine through the conserved F or W. D genes are given only for firm matches. Size is omitted from some rows. Given values are once, few, many or a class for expanded clones.

V: TRBV9; D: TRBD1; length: 20; J: TRBJ1-6; size: NA; DNA: TGTGCCAGCAGCGTAGTAGAAGGGGACAGGGGCCCTGTCTATAATTCACCCCTCCACTTT; CDR3: CASSVVEGDRGPVYNSPLHF
V: TRBV27; D: NA; length: 13; J: TRBJ2-3; size: NA; DNA: TGTGCCAGCAGTTTAACTTACACAGATACGCAGTATTTT; CDR3: CASSLTYTDTQYF
V: TRBV6-6; D: TRBD1; length: 13; J: TRBJ2-5; size: few; DNA: TGTGCCAGCAGTACGACAGGGATAGGGACCCAGTACTTC; CDR3: CASSTTGIGTQYF
V: TRBV7-9; D: NA; length: 13; J: TRBJ2-5; size: NA; DNA: TGTGCCAGCAGCTTCGTCCAGCAAGAGACCCAGTACTTC; CDR3: CASSFVQQETQYF
V: TRBV10-1; D: TRBD2; length: 19; J: TRBJ2-3; size: NA; DNA: TGCGCCAGCAGCCCCGCGGGACTAGCGGGAGGGCCATCCCCAGATACGCAGTATTTT; CDR3: CASSPAGLAGGPSPDTQYF
V: TRBV7-9; D: NA; length: 14; J: TRBJ2-7; size: NA; DNA: TGTGCCAGCAGCACCCCGGACACATCCTACGAGCAGTACTTC; CDR3: CASSTPDTSYEQYF
V: TRBV11-1; D: TRBD2; length: 16; J: TRBJ2-7; size: NA; DNA: TGTGCCAGCAGCTTCGACGCCGGGGGGAACTTTTACGAGCAGTACTTC; CDR3: CASSFDAGGNFYEQYF
V: TRBV5-1; D: NA; length: 13; J: TRBJ1-1; size: NA; DNA: TGCGCCAGCAGTACCGAGCAGAACACTGAAGCTTTCTTT; CDR3: CASSTEQNTEAFF
V: TRBV18; D: NA; length: 16; J: TRBJ1-1; size: NA; DNA: TGTGCCAGCTCACCACGGTCGCCAGCGATGAACACTGAAGCTTTCTTT; CDR3: CASSPRSPAMNTEAFF
V: TRBV18; D: NA; length: 14; J: TRBJ2-7; size: NA; DNA: TGTGCCAGCTCACGGGGCGACGCGCCCTACGAGCAGTACTTC; CDR3: CASSRGDAPYEQYF
V: TRBV5-6; D: NA; length: 16; J: TRBJ2-3; size: NA; DNA: TGTGCCAGCAGGACGGGATCTAATGCTCGCACAGATACGCAGTATTTT; CDR3: CASRTGSNARTDTQYF
V: TRBV9; D: TRBD1; length: 21; J: TRBJ1-1; size: NA; DNA: TGTGCCAGCAGCCGAGCCTTGGGGTCAGGGGGGACCCAAAACGCACCTACTGAAGCTTTCTTT; CDR3: CASSRALGSGGTQNAPTEAFF
V: TRBV2; D: TRBD2; length: 17; J: TRBJ2-3; size: NA; DNA: TGTGCCAGCAGCGGCCCCTTAGCGGGGGGCAGGGCAGATACGCAGTATTTT; CDR3: CASSGPLAGGRADTQYF
V: TRBV6-5; D: TRBD1; length: 16; J: TRBJ1-2; size: once; DNA: TGTGCCAGCAGTTTCGGGACAGGGGGCTTCAGCTATGGCTACACCTTC; CDR3: CASSFGTGGFSYGYTF
V: TRBV7-8; D: NA; length: 14; J: TRBJ2-1; size: NA; DNA: TGTGCCAGCAGCTTGAGAGAGTTTGATAATGAGCAGTTCTTC; CDR3: CASSLREFDNEQFF
V: TRBV7-8; D: NA; length: 12; J: TRBJ1-1; size: NA; DNA: TGTGCCAGCAGCTCAAAAGGGGGTAGAGCTTTCTTT; CDR3: CASSSKGGRAFF
V: TRBV2; D: TRBD2; length: 15; J: TRBJ2-2; size: NA; DNA: TGTGCCAGCAGTGCGCGGGGGGCGCAGACCGGGGAGCTGTTTTTT; CDR3: CASSARGAQTGELFF
V: TRBV18; D: TRBD2; length: 20; J: TRBJ2-2; size: NA; DNA: TGTGCCAGCTCACGCCTCCCGGGACTAGCGGGGGCCGCGAACACCGGGGAGCTGTTTTTT; CDR3: CASSRLPGLAGAANTGELFF